Below are 2 T cell receptor beta chains sequenced from a single sample in a study of T cell responses to AZD1222 COVID-19 vaccine. Produced via immunoSEQ multiplex PCR; TCRdb's table is partial and in-frame only. The repertoire holds under 130,000 clones, with 90% as singletons. Sequencing used peripheral blood, obtained on day 0 of AZD1222 vaccination. These receptor sequences come from an adult in good health.

This clone has only one observation. The chain joins TRBV5-4 to TRBJ2-2, with D unclear. The CDR3 spans 15 residues. Deletions cut 0 bases from V and 8 bases from J, with 14 bases between. Germline V gene data show CDR1 as SGHNT and CDR2 as YYREEE (reference sequence). The CDR3 bases are TGTGCCAGCAGCTTGGGAGGCGCAGGAGAGGGGGAGCTGTTTTTT. Amino acids: CASSLGGAGEGELFF.

J is TRBJ1-6 and V is TRBV7-2; possible D gene TRBD1, 5 bases. The V and J ends lost 3 bases and 7 bases respectively, with 10 bases between them. The CDR3 is 14 residues long. The germline CDR1 and CDR2 sequences are SGHTA and FQGNSA. The CDR3 DNA is TGTGCCAGCAGCTTGGGGCTACAGAATTCACCCCTCCACTTT. This translates into CASSLGLQNSPLHF.